Many counts were recorded for the clone carrying this TCR beta chain. The antigen is not known. The V end was cut by 7 bases, the J end by 0 bases, with 18 bases between. Germline loops: CDR1 MNHNS, CDR2 SASEGT. The CDR3 extends over 17 amino acids. For donors with ophthalmopathy, the disease showed moderate-to-severe activity, reached CAS ≥3 and NOSPECS ≥4, and had lasted under 3 months. The data stem from a study of Graves' ophthalmopathy and Graves' hyperthyroidism. Study-wide results and caveats: The 13-signature model separated ophthalmopathy from stable hyperthyroidism at 85% to 90% sensitivity and roughly 83% specificity.

The authors amplified TCR beta CDR3 regions from RNA transcripts. Scientists carried out first-round RT-PCR using HTBI primers and then a second-round multiplex PCR. TCRdb re-derived calls from the multiplex PCR reads in MiXCR, one entry per CDR3 protein. This sample carries about 480,000 distinct CDR3 sequences, roughly 14% of them seen once, and the ten largest clones take over 8%. The genes are TRBV6-1 and TRBJ2-2, with TRBD1 as a possible D gene (6 bases). The specimen sequenced was blood. The source of this sequence is a woman in her 30s with Graves' ophthalmopathy. The CDR3 DNA reads as TGTGCCAGCACCTCAAGGTCGGACAGTACGAACACCGGGGAGCTGTTTTTT. Translating it yields CASTSRSDSTNTGELFF.